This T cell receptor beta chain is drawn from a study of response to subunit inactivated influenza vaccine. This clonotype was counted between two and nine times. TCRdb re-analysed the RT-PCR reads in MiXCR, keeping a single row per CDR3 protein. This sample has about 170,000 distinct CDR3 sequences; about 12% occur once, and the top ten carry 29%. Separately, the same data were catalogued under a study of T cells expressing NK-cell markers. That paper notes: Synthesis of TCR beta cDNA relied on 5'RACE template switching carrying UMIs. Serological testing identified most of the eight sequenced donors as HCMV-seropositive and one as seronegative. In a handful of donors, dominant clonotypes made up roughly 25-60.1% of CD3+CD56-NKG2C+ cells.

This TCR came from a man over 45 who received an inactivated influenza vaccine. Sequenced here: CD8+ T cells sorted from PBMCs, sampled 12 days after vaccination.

The chain's CDR3 is CASRLGVVAFF. The CDR3 region has the DNA TGTGCCAGCAGGCTTGGGGTTGTCGCTTTCTTT. The V and J genes are TRBV12-3 or TRBV12-4 and TRBJ1-1; D remains ambiguous. The ends were cut back, 6 bases at V and 11 bases at J, with 13 bases in the middle. The CDR3 totals 11 residues.